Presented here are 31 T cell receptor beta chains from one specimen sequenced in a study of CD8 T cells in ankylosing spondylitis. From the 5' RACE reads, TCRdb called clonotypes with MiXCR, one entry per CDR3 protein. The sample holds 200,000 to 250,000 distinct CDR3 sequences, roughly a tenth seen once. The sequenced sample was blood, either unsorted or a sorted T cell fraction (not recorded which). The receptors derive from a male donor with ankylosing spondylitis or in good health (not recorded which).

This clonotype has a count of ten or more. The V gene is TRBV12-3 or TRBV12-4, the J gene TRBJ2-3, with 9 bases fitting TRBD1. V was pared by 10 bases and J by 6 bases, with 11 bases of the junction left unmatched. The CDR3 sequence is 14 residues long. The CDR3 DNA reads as TGTGCCAACCACAGGGGGCTTGAGTCTGATACGCAGTATTTT. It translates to CANHRGLESDTQYF.

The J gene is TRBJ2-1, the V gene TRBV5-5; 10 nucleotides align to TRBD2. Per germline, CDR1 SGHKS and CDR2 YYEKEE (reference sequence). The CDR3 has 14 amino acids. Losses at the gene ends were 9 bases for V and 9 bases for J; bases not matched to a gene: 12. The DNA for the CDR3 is TGTGCCACCCCGGTGAGCGGGGGGGCCGTTGAGCAGTTCTTC. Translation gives CATPVSGGAVEQFF. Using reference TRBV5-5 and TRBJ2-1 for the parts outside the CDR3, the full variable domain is DAGVTQSPTHLIKTRGQQVTLRCSPISGHKSVSWYQQVLGQGPQFIFQYYEKEERGRGNFPDRFSARQFPNYSSELNVNALLLGDSALYLCATPVSGGAVEQFFGPGTRLTVL.

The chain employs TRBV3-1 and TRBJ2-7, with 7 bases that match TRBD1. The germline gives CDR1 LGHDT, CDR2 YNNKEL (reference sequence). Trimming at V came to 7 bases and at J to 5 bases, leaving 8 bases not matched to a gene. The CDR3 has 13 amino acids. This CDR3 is CASTATGAHEQYF. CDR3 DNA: TGTGCCAGCACCGCTACAGGGGCGCACGAGCAGTACTTC.

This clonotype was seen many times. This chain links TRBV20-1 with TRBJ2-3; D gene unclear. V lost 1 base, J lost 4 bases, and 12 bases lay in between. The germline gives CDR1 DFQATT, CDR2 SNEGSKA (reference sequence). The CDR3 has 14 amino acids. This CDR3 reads CSARVSGLADTQYF. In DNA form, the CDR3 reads TGCAGTGCTAGAGTTTCGGGTTTGGCAGATACGCAGTATTTT.

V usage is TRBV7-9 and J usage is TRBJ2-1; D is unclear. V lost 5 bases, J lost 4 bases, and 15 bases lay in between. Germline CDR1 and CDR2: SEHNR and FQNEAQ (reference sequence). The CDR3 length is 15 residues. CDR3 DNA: TGTGCCAGCAGCGTCAGGAGAGGCGGATACAATGAGCAGTTCTTC. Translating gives CASSVRRGGYNEQFF.

CDR3 coding DNA: TGCAGTGCTAGCTCCGGACTAGCAGGTAAAAACGAGCAGTACTTC. Amino acid sequence: CSASSGLAGKNEQYF. The chain joins TRBV20-1 to TRBJ2-7; 8 bases line up with TRBD2. The germline V gene has CDR1 DFQATT and CDR2 SNEGSKA (reference sequence). The CDR3 loop spans 15 amino acids. Losses at the gene ends were 3 bases for V and 5 bases for J; bases not matched to a gene: 12.

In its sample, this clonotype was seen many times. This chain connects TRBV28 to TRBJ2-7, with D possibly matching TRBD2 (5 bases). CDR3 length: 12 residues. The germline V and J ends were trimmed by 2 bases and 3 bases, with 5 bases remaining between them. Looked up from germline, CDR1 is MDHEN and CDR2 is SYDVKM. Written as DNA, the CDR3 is TGTGCCAGCAGTTTAGACTACTACGAGCAGTACTTC. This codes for CASSLDYYEQYF.

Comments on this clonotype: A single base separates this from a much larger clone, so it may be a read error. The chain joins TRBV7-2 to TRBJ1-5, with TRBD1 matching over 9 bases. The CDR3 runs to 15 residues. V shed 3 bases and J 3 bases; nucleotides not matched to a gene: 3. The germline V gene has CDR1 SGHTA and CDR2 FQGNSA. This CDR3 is CASSFGTGINQPQHF. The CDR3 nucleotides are TGTGCCAGCAGCTTCGGGACAGGGATCAATCAGCCCCAGCATTTT.

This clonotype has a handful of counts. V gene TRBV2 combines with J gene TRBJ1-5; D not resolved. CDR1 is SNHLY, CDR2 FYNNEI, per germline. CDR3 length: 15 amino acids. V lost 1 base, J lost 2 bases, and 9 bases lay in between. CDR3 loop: CASSEGPKGNQPQHF. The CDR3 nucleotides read TGTGCCAGCAGTGAAGGGCCGAAAGGCAATCAGCCCCAGCATTTT.

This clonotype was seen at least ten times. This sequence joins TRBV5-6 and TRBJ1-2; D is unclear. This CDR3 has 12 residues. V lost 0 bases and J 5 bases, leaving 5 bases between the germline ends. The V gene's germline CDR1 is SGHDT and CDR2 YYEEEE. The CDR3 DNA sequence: TGTGCCAGCAGCTTGGAGACTTATGGCTACACCTTC. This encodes CASSLETYGYTF. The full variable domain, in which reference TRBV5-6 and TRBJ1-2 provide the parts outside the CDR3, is DAGVTQSPTHLIKTRGQQVTLRCSPKSGHDTVSWYQQALGQGPQFIFQYYEEEERQRGNFPDRFSGHQFPNYSSELNVNALLLGDSALYLCASSLETYGYTFGSGTRLTVV.

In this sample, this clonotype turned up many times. The CDR3 region has the DNA TGCGCCAGCAGCTTGTTCGCACAGGATAATTCACCCCTCCACTTT. Translation: CASSLFAQDNSPLHF. The chain uses TRBV5-1 and TRBJ1-6, with D perhaps TRBD1 (5 bases). The CDR3 is 15 residues long. CDR1 and CDR2 (germline): SGHRS, YFSETQ. The V end was cut by 1 base, the J end by 5 bases, with 10 bases between.

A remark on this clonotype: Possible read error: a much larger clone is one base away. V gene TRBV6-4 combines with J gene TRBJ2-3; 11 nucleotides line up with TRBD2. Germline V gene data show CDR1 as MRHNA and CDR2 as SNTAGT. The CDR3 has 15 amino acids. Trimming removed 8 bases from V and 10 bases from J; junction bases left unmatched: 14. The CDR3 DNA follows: TGTGCCAGCGCTACGCTAGCGGGGGGCCTTTATGCGCAGTATTTT. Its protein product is CASATLAGGLYAQYF.

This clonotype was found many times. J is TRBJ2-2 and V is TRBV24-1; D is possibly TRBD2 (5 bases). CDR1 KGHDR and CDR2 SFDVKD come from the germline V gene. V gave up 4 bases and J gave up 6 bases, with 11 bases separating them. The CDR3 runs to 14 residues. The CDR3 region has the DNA TGTGCCACCAGTGAGTCGGGGTTCGCCGGGGAGCTGTTTTTT. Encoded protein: CATSESGFAGELFF.

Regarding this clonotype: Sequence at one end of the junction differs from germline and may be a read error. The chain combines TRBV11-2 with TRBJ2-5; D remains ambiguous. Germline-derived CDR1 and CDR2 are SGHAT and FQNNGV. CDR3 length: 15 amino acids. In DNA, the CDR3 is TGTGCCAGCAGCTTAGATGGAAAAGTCCAAGAGATCCAGTACTTC. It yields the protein CASSLDGKVQEIQYF.

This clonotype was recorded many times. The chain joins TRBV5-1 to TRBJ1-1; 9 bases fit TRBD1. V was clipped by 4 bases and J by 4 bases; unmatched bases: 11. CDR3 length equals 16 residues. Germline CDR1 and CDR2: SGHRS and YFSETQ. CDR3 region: CASSAGTGRRGTEAFF. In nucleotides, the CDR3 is TGCGCCAGCAGCGCCGGGACAGGGCGTAGAGGCACTGAAGCTTTCTTT.

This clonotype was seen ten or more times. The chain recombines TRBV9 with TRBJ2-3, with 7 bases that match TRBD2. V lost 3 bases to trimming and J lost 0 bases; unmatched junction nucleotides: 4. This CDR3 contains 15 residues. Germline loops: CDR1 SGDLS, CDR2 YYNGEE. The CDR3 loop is CASSGDYSSTDTQYF. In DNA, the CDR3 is TGTGCCAGCAGCGGGGACTATTCTAGCACAGATACGCAGTATTTT.

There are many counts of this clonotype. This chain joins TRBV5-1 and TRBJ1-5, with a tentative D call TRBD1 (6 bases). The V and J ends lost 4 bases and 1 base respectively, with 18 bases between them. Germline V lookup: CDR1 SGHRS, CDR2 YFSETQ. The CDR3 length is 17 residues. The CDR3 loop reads CASSPRGQGKSNQPQHF. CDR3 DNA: TGCGCCAGCAGCCCCCGGGGGCAGGGTAAAAGCAATCAGCCCCAGCATTTT.

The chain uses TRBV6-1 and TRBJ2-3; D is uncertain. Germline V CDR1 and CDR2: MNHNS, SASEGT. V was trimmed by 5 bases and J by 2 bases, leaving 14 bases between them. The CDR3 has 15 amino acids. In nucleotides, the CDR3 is TGTGCCAGCAGTCCGACGATGGGGTCCACAGATACGCAGTATTTT. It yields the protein CASSPTMGSTDTQYF.

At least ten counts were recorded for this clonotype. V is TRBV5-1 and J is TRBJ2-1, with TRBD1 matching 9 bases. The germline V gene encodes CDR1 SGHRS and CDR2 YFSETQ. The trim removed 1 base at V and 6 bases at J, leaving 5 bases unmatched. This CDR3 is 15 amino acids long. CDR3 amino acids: CASSLSGQGPNEQFF. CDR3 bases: TGCGCCAGCAGCTTGTCGGGACAGGGCCCCAATGAGCAGTTCTTC.

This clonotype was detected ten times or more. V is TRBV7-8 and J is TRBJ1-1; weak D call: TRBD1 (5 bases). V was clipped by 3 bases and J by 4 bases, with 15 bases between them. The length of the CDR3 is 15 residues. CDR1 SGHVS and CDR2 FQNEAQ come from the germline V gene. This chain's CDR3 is CASSFSPGGGTEAFF. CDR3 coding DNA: TGTGCCAGCAGCTTTTCACCGGGGGGAGGCACTGAAGCTTTCTTT. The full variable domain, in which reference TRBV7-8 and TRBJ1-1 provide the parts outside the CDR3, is GAGVSQSPRYKVAKRGQDVALRCDPISGHVSLFWYQQALGQGPEFLTYFQNEAQLDKSGLPSDRFFAERPEGSVSTLKIQRTQQEDSAVYLCASSFSPGGGTEAFFGQGTRLTVV.

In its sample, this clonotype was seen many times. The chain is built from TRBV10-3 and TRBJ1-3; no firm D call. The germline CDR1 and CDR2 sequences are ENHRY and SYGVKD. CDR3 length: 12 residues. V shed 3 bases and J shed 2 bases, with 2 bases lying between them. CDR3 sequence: CAISEAGNTIYF. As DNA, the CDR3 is TGTGCCATCAGTGAAGCTGGAAACACCATATATTTT.

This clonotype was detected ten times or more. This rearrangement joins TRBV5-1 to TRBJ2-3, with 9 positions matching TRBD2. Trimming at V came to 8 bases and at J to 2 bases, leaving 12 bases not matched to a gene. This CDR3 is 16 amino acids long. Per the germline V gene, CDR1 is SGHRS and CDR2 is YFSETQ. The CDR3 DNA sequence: TGCGCCAGTAGATCTGCGGGGGGGGCGCCCACAGATACGCAGTATTTT. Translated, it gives CASRSAGGAPTDTQYF.

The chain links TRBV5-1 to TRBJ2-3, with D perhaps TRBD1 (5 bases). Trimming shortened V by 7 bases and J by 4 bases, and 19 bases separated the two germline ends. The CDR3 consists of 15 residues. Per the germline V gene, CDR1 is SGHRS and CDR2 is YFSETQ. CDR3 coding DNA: TGCGCCAGCGGTCCATCAGGCCAGGGCGCAGATACGCAGTATTTT. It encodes CASGPSGQGADTQYF. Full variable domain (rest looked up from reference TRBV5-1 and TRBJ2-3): KAGVTQTPRYLIKTRGQQVTLSCSPISGHRSVSWYQQTPGQGLQFLFEYFSETQRNKGNFPGRFSGRQFSNSRSEMNVSTLELGDSALYLCASGPSGQGADTQYFGPGTRLTVL.

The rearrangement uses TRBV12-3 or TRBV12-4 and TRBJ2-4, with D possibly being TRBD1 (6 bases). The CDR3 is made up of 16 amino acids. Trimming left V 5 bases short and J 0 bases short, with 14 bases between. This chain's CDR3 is CASSPGQSLAKNIQYF. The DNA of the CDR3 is TGTGCCAGCAGTCCAGGACAGTCCTTAGCCAAAAACATTCAGTACTTC.

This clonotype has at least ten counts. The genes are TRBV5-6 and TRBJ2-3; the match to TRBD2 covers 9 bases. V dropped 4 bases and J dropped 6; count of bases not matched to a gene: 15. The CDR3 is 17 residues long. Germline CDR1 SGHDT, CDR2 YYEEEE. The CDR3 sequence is CASSPTRRAGGLDTQYF. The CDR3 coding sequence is TGTGCCAGCAGCCCCACAAGGAGGGCGGGGGGGCTCGATACGCAGTATTTT.

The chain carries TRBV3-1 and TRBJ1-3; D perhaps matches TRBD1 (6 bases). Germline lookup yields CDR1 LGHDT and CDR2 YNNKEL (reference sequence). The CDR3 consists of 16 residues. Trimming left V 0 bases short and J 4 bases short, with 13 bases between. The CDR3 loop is CASSQDTGAGGNTIYF. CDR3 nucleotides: TGTGCCAGCAGCCAAGATACGGGGGCGGGCGGAAACACCATATATTTT.

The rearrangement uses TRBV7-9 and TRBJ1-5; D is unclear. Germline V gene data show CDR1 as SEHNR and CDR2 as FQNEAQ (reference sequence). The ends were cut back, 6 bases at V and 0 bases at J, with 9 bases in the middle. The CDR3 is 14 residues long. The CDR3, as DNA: TGTGCCAGCAGTAAAAGCAGTAGCAATCAGCCCCAGCATTTT. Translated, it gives CASSKSSSNQPQHF.

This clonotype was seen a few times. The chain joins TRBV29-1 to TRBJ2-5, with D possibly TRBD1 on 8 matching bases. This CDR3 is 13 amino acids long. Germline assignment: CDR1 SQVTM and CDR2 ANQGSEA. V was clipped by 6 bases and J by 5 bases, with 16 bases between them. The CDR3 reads CSVSERDRETQYF. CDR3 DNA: TGCAGCGTAAGCGAGCGGGACAGGGAGACCCAGTACTTC. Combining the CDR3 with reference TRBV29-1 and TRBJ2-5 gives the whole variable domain SAVISQKPSRDICQRGTSLTIQCQVDSQVTMMFWYRQQPGQSLTLIATANQGSEATYESGFVIDKFPISRPNLTFSTLTVSNMSPEDSSIYLCSVSERDRETQYFGPGTRLLVL.

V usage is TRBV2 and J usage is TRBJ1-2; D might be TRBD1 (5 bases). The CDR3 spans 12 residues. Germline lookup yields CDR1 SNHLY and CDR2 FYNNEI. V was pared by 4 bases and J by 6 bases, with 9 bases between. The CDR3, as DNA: TGTGCCAGCAGTGTGGAGGGACATGGCTACACCTTC. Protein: CASSVEGHGYTF.

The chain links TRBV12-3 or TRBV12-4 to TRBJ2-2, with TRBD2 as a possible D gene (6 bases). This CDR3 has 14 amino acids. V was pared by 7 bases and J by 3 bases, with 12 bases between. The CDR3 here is CASTTSGDTGELFF. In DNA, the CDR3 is TGTGCCAGCACAACCTCGGGGGACACCGGGGAGCTGTTTTTT.

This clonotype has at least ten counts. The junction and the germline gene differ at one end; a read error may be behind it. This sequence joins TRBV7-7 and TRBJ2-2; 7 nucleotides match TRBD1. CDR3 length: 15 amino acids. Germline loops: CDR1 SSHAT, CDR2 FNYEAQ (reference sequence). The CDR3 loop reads CASSFDRAKDGELFF. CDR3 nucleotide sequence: TGTGCTAGCAGCTTCGACAGGGCCAAAGACGGGGAGCTGTTTTTT.